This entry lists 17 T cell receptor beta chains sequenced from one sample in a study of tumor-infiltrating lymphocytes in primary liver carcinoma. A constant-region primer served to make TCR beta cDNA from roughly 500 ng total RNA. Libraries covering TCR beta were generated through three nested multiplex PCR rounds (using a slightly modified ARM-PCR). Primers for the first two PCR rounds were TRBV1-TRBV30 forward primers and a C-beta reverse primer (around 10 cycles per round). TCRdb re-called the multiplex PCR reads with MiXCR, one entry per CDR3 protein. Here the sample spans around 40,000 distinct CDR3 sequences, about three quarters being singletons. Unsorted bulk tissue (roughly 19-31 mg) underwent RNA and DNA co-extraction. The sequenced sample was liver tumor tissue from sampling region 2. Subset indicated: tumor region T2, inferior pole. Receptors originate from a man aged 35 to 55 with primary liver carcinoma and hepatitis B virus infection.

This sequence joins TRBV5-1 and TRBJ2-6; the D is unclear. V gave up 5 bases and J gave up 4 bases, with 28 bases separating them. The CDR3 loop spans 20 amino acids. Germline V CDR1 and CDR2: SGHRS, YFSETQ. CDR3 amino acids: CASSSPKREQSTPGANVLTF. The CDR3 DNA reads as TGCGCCAGCAGTTCCCCTAAAAGGGAACAGTCCACTCCGGGGGCCAACGTCCTGACTTTC.

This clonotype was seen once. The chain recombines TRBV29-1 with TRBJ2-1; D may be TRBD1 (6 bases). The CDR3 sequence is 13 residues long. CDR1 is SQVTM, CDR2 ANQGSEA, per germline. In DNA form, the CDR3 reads TGCGGCATTGCTGACAGGACCTACAATGAGCAGTTCTTC. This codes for CGIADRTYNEQFF.

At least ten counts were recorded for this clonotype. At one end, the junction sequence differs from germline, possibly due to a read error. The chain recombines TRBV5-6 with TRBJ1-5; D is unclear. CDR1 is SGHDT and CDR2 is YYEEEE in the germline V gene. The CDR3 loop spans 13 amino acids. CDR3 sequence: CAGSLEGSQPQHF. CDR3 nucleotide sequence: TGTGCCGGCAGCTTGGAAGGAAGTCAGCCCCAGCATTTT.

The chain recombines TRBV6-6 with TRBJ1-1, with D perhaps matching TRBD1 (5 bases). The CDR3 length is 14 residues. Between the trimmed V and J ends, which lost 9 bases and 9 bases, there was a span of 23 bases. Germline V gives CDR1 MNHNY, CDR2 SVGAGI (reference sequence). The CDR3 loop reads CARSRAQFGGKAFF. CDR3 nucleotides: TGTGCCAGGAGTCGGGCACAGTTCGGGGGGAAAGCTTTCTTT.

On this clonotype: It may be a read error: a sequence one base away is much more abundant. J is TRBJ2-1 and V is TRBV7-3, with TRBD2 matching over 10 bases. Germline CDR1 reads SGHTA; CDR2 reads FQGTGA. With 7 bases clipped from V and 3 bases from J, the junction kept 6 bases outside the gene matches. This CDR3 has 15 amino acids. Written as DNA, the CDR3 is TGTGCCAGCATCTCATTAGCGGGAGGCTACAATGAGCAGTTCTTC. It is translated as CASISLAGGYNEQFF.

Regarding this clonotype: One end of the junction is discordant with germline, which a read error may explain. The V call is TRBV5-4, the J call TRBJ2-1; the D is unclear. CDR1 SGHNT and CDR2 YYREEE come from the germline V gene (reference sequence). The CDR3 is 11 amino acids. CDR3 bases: TGTGCCAGCAGCTGGCCCGATGAGCAGTTCTTT. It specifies CASSWPDEQFF.

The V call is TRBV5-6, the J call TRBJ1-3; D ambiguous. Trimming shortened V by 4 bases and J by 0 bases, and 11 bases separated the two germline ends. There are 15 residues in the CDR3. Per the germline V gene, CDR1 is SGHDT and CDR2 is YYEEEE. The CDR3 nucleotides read TGTGCCAGCAGCATGGAAGGGCACTCTGGAAACACCATATATTTT. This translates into CASSMEGHSGNTIYF.

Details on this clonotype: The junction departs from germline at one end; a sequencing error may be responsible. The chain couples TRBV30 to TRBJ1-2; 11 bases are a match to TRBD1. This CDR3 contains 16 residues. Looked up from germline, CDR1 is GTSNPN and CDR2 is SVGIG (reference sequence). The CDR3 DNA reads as TGTGCCTACAAATACCCCCGGGACAGGGGGTTCTATGACTACACCTTC. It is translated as CAYKYPRDRGFYDYTF.

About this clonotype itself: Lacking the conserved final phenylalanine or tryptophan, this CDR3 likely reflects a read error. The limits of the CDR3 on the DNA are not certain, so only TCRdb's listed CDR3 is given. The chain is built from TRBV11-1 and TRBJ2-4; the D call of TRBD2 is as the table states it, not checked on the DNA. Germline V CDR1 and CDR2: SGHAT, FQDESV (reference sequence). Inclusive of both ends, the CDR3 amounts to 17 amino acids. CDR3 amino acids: CASSFPGTSRAKNIRYL.

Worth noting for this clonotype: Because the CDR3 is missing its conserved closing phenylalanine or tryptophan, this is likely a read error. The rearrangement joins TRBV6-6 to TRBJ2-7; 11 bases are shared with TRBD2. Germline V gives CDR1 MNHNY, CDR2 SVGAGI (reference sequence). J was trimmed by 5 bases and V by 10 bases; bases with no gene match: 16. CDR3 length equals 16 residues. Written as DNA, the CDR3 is TGTGCCAACACCCCACTCTTAGCGGGAGGGAGAAACGAGCAGTACATC. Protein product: CANTPLLAGGRNEQYI.

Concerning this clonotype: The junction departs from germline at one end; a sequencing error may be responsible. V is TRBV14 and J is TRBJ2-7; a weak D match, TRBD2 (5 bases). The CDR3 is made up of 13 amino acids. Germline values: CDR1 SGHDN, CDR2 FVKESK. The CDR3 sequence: CASSLSGFYEQYF. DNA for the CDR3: TGTGCCAGCAGCCTGAGCGGATTCTACGAGCAGTACTTT.

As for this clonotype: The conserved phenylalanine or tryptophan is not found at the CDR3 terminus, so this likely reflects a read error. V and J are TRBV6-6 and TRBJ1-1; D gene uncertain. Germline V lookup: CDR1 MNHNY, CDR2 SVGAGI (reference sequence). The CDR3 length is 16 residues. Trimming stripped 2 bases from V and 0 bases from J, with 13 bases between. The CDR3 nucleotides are TGTGCCAGCAGTTACAAGCTCGTCAGCATGAACACTGAAGCTTTCCTT. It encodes CASSYKLVSMNTEAFL.

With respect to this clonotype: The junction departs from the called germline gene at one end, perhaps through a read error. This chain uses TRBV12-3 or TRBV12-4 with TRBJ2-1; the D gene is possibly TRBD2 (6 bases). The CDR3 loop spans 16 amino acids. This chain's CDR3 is CAGSFVSGRSYNEQFF. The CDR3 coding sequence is TGTGCCGGCAGTTTTGTCAGTGGGAGGTCCTACAATGAGCAGTTCTTC.

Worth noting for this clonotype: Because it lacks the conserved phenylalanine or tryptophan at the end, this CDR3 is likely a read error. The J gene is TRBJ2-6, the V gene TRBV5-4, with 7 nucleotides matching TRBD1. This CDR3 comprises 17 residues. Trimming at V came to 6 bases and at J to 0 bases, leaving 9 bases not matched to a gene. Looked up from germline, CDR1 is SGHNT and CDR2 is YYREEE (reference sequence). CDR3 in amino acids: CASIGGQAVSGANVLTI. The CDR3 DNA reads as TGTGCCAGCATAGGAGGACAGGCCGTCTCTGGGGCCAACGTCCTGACTATC.

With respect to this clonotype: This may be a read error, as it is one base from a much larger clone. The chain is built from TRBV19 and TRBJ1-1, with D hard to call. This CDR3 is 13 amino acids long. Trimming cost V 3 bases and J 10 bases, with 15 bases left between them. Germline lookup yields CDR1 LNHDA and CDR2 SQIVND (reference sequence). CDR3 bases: TGTGCCAGTAGTATGGACTCCCGGAGGCCAGCTTTCTTT. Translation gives CASSMDSRRPAFF.

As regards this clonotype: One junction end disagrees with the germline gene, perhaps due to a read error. DNA for the CDR3: TGCGCCAGCAGTGGGACTAGCGTCTACACCGGGGAGCTGCTTTTC. Translating gives CASSGTSVYTGELLF. This chain joins TRBV5-5 and TRBJ2-2, with TRBD2 matching over 10 bases. Per the germline V gene, CDR1 is SGHKS and CDR2 is YYEKEE (reference sequence). The length of the CDR3 is 15 residues.

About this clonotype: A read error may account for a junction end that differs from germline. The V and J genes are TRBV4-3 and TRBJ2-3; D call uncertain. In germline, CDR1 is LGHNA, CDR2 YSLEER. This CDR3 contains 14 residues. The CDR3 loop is CASNQDNGTDTQYF. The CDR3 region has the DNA TGCGCTAGCAACCAAGATAACGGCACAGATACGCAGTATTTT.